This passage covers 23 T cell receptor beta chains from one sample sequenced in a study of immune evolution from preneoplasia to lung adenocarcinoma. Sequencing was performed with immunoSEQ multiplex PCR; in TCRdb, only in-frame clones are kept and a portion is missing. The sample records fewer than 50,000 clones, roughly 80% being singletons. The sequencing input was FFPE invasive lung adenocarcinoma tissue. The receptors derive from a person aged 55 to 70 with lung adenocarcinoma.

CDR3 DNA sequence: TGTGACATGGGGGCCTGGGGCTCTGGGGCCAACGTCCTGACTTTC. As protein: CDMGAWGSGANVLTF. This chain uses TRBV19 with TRBJ2-6; a weak D match, TRBD1 (6 bases). Germline values: CDR1 LNHDA, CDR2 SQIVND (reference sequence). The CDR3 spans 15 residues.

The CDR3 protein is CASRDRLVSNQPQHF. Here the CDR3 DNA reads TGTGCCAGCAGGGACAGGTTGGTGAGCAATCAGCCCCAGCATTTT. This chain links TRBV28 with TRBJ1-5; 7 bases align to TRBD1. Germline lookup yields CDR1 MDHEN and CDR2 SYDVKM. The CDR3 runs 15 residues. After removal of 6 bases from V and 1 base from J, the junction contained 6 bases not matched to a gene.

The chain carries TRBV29-1 and TRBJ2-3; D may be TRBD2 (6 bases). Trimming pared 5 bases from V and 2 bases from J, leaving 11 bases between. The germline gives CDR1 SQVTM, CDR2 ANQGSEA. The length of the CDR3 is 13 residues. The CDR3 region has the DNA TGCAGCGTTAGCGGGCCGTACACAGATACGCAGTATTTT. Translation: CSVSGPYTDTQYF.

This rearrangement joins TRBV21-1 to TRBJ2-5. TRBV21-1 represents a pseudogene. This CDR3 has 14 residues. This chain's CDR3 is CASSSMSVQETQYF. Written as DNA, the CDR3 is TGTGCCAGCAGCTCTATGTCAGTTCAAGAGACCCAGTACTTC.

CDR3 residues: CAPGGRDNDEQFF. As DNA, the CDR3 is TGTGCCCCCGGCGGCAGGGATAACGATGAGCAGTTCTTC. The rearrangement links TRBV30 to TRBJ2-1; a weak D match, TRBD1 (5 bases). V lost 8 bases to trimming and J lost 8 bases, with 19 bases between them. This CDR3 contains 13 residues. Germline V gene lookup returns CDR1 GTSNPN and CDR2 SVGIG (reference sequence).

V usage is TRBV7-9 and J usage is TRBJ1-4; 12 bases are a match to TRBD1. Germline V CDR1 and CDR2: SEHNR, FQNEAQ (reference sequence). The CDR3 runs 14 residues. J was trimmed by 13 bases and V by 1 base; bases with no gene match: 4. CDR3 nucleotides: TGTGCCAGCAGCTTAGGGGACAGGGGGCAGATACTGTTTTTT. This translates into CASSLGDRGQILFF.

This clone was found a few times. The chain combines TRBV29-1 with TRBJ1-2, with 8 positions matching TRBD1. Per germline, CDR1 SQVTM and CDR2 ANQGSEA. V trimming: 4 bases; J trimming: 8 bases; junction bases outside the gene matches: 12. The CDR3 runs 14 residues. The CDR3 sequence: CSVVGDRPEEGYTF. In DNA, the CDR3 is TGCAGCGTTGTAGGGGACAGGCCTGAGGAAGGCTACACCTTC.

The genes are TRBV7-8 and TRBJ2-1, with 14 positions matching TRBD2. CDR3 length equals 20 residues. From germline, CDR1 is SGHVS and CDR2 FQNEAQ. Losses at the gene ends were 2 bases for V and 6 bases for J; bases not matched to a gene: 15. CDR3 in DNA: TGTGCCAGCAGCTTATTTTATCTACCGGGACTAGCGGGAGTCAGCAATGAGCAGTTCTTC. Translated: CASSLFYLPGLAGVSNEQFF.

The chain joins TRBV18 to TRBJ2-2; the D is unclear. Trimming removed 0 bases from V and 6 bases from J, with 11 bases in between. CDR3 size: 15 residues. Looked up from germline, CDR1 is KGHSH and CDR2 is LQKENI. This CDR3 reads CASSPPSTYPGELFF. The CDR3 nucleotides read TGTGCCAGCTCACCACCGTCGACGTACCCCGGGGAGCTGTTTTTT.

This clone is a singleton in its sample. This CDR3 is CASSSQKGYTEAFF. CDR3 bases: TGTGCCAGCAGCTCCCAGAAGGGCTACACTGAAGCTTTCTTT. The V gene is TRBV7-2, the J gene TRBJ1-1; no clear D gene. V lost 4 bases and J lost 3, with 12 bases in between. The CDR3 covers 14 residues. CDR1 is SGHTA, CDR2 FQGNSA, per germline.

This clone was seen a few times. This rearrangement joins TRBV7-9 to TRBJ2-7; 7 bases are shared with TRBD1. V gave up 5 bases and J gave up 5 bases; unmatched junction bases: 18. The CDR3 sequence is 17 residues long. Germline V gives CDR1 SEHNR, CDR2 FQNEAQ (reference sequence). Here the CDR3 DNA reads TGTGCCAGCAGCCTATCATGGGACAGAATTAAGGGAAACGAGCAGTACTTC. Translating gives CASSLSWDRIKGNEQYF. Filled out from reference TRBV7-9 and TRBJ2-7, the complete variable domain reads DTGVSQNPRHKITKRGQNVTFRCDPISEHNRLYWYRQTLGQGPEFLTYFQNEAQLEKSRLLSDRFSAERPKGSFSTLEIQRTEQGDSAMYLCASSLSWDRIKGNEQYFGPGTRLTVT.

This sequence joins TRBV2 and TRBJ2-5; D is undetermined. This CDR3 comprises 12 residues. V shed 7 bases and J shed 0 bases, with 6 bases lying between them. Germline V gene data show CDR1 as SNHLY and CDR2 as FYNNEI. The CDR3 nucleotides are TGTGCCAGCAATGACGACCAAGAGACCCAGTACTTC. Its translation: CASNDDQETQYF.

The V call is TRBV7-2, the J call TRBJ2-2; D uncertain. The CDR3 is 13 amino acids. Germline CDR1 SGHTA, CDR2 FQGNSA. Trimming shortened V by 5 bases and J by 6 bases, and 10 bases separated the two germline ends. The CDR3 is CASSPPPPGELFF. DNA of the CDR3: TGTGCCAGCAGCCCCCCCCCGCCCGGGGAGCTGTTTTTT.

The gene calls are TRBV28 and TRBJ2-5; weak D call: TRBD2 (6 bases). Germline CDR1 reads MDHEN; CDR2 reads SYDVKM. The CDR3 runs to 14 residues. Trimming shortened V by 7 bases and J by 4 bases, and 16 bases separated the two germline ends. The CDR3 loop reads CASITAGPGETQYF. CDR3 coding DNA: TGTGCCAGCATCACTGCGGGGCCGGGAGAGACCCAGTACTTC.

The rearrangement links TRBV18 to TRBJ2-1; no firm D call. The V end was cut by 3 bases, the J end by 7 bases, with 16 bases between. The CDR3 is 15 residues long. Germline V CDR1 and CDR2: KGHSH, LQKENI. CDR3 protein: CASSPIGRYGNEQFF. The CDR3 DNA is TGTGCCAGCTCACCGATAGGTCGTTATGGGAATGAGCAGTTCTTC.

This chain uses TRBV18 with TRBJ1-3; the D is unclear. Trimming cost V 3 bases and J 0 bases, with 12 bases left between them. Germline assignment: CDR1 KGHSH and CDR2 LQKENI. This CDR3 comprises 16 residues. This chain's CDR3 is CASSPNPWGSGNTIYF. In DNA, the CDR3 is TGTGCCAGCTCACCCAATCCGTGGGGCTCTGGAAACACCATATATTTT.

The chain uses TRBV7-2 and TRBJ2-3; D gene ambiguous. The germline CDR1 and CDR2 sequences are SGHTA and FQGNSA. Trimming took off 1 base at V and 5 bases at J, with 7 bases between the two ends. CDR3 size: 13 residues. The CDR3 nucleotides read TGTGCCAGCAGCTTAGGTTTCGGAGATACGCAGTATTTT. Translating gives CASSLGFGDTQYF. Full variable domain (missing parts from reference TRBV7-2 and TRBJ2-3): GAGVSQSPSNKVTEKGKDVELRCDPISGHTALYWYRQSLGQGLEFLIYFQGNSAPDKSGLPSDRFSAERTGGSVSTLTIQRTQQEDSAVYLCASSLGFGDTQYFGPGTRLTVL.

The V and J genes are TRBV18 and TRBJ2-2; D assignment may be TRBD1 or TRBD2 (5 bases each). Germline V gene lookup returns CDR1 KGHSH and CDR2 LQKENI. The CDR3 is 14 amino acids. The V end lost 4 bases, the J end lost 3 bases, and 9 bases lay between the germline ends. The CDR3 DNA sequence: TGTGCCAGCTCACAGGGGACCCACACCGGGGAGCTGTTTTTT. Encoded protein: CASSQGTHTGELFF. The full variable domain, with the rest looked up from reference TRBV18 and TRBJ2-2, is NAGVMQNPRHLVRRRGQEARLRCSPMKGHSHVYWYRQLPEEGLKFMVYLQKENIIDESGMPKERFSAEFPKEGPSILRIQQVVRGDSAAYFCASSQGTHTGELFFGEGSRLTVL.

This clone was seen a few times. This chain uses TRBV4-2 with TRBJ1-2; 7 nucleotides line up with TRBD1. J gave up 4 bases and V 0 bases, and 8 bases lay outside the gene matches. In germline, CDR1 is LGHNA, CDR2 YNFKEQ. The CDR3 spans 16 residues. CDR3 loop: CASSQEGQAIVYGYTF. CDR3 in DNA: TGTGCCAGCAGCCAAGAAGGACAGGCGATCGTCTATGGCTACACCTTC.

The chain joins TRBV19 to TRBJ1-5, with TRBD1 matching 9 bases. Germline CDR1 and CDR2: LNHDA and SQIVND (reference sequence). V gave up 5 bases and J gave up 1 base; unmatched junction bases: 9. CDR3 length: 17 amino acids. Here the CDR3 DNA reads TGTGCCAGTAGTTTGGGACAGGGTGGATCGAGCAATCAGCCCCAGCATTTT. This gives the protein CASSLGQGGSSNQPQHF.

V is TRBV6-6 and J is TRBJ1-5; D unresolved. Germline assignment: CDR1 MNHNY and CDR2 SVGAGI (reference sequence). V lost 6 bases and J 0 bases, leaving 12 bases between the germline ends. CDR3 size: 15 residues. CDR3 nucleotide sequence: TGTGCCAGCAGGCGGAGGGTGGATAGCAATCAGCCCCAGCATTTT. Its protein product is CASRRRVDSNQPQHF.

The chain recombines TRBV12-5 with TRBJ2-4, with a tentative D call TRBD2 (5 bases). V shed 6 bases and J shed 8 bases, with 23 bases lying between them. The CDR3 spans 16 residues. Germline CDR1 reads LGHNT; CDR2 reads FRNRAP. CDR3 protein: CASGTGVGAFMDIQYF. The CDR3 nucleotides are TGTGCTAGTGGCACCGGGGTGGGCGCCTTCATGGACATTCAGTACTTC. The variable domain in full, completed from reference TRBV12-5 and TRBJ2-4, reads DARVTQTPRHKVTEMGQEVTMRCQPILGHNTVFWYRQTMMQGLELLAYFRNRAPLDDSGMPKDRFSAEMPDATLATLKIQPSEPRDSAVYFCASGTGVGAFMDIQYFGAGTRLSVL.

This chain uses TRBV7-9 with TRBJ2-3; TRBD1 aligns across 8 bases. Germline V gives CDR1 SEHNR, CDR2 FQNEAQ (reference sequence). The CDR3 sequence is 14 residues long. The trim removed 3 bases at V and 4 bases at J, leaving 3 bases unmatched. Here the CDR3 reads CASSFTGGADTQYF. The CDR3 region has the DNA TGTGCCAGCAGCTTTACAGGGGGAGCAGATACGCAGTATTTT.